This T cell receptor (beta chain) was documented in a study of T-cell memory formation after mild COVID-19. The CDR3 covers 14 residues. V shed 3 bases, J shed 6 bases, and the junction held 5 bases outside the gene matches. Germline V gives CDR1 SGHVS, CDR2 FNYEAQ. TCRdb reprocessed the 5' RACE reads via MiXCR and lists one record per CDR3 protein. The sample carries roughly 580,000 distinct CDR3 sequences, roughly 18% recorded once. Findings of the study overall: Day 15 to 85 contracting clones showed balanced CD4/CD8; later expanders leaned CD4+.

Notes on this clonotype: Its specificity is not known.

The V and J genes are TRBV7-6 and TRBJ2-1, with 7 bases fitting TRBD2. Material for sequencing was PBMCs or a T cell subset sorted from them (not recorded which). This TCR derives from an adult woman who had mild COVID-19 (a few samples of this study predate the infection). Cell type and time point are not known. CDR3 region: CASSFAGVTNEQFF. DNA for the CDR3: TGTGCCAGCAGCTTTGCGGGAGTAACCAATGAGCAGTTCTTC.